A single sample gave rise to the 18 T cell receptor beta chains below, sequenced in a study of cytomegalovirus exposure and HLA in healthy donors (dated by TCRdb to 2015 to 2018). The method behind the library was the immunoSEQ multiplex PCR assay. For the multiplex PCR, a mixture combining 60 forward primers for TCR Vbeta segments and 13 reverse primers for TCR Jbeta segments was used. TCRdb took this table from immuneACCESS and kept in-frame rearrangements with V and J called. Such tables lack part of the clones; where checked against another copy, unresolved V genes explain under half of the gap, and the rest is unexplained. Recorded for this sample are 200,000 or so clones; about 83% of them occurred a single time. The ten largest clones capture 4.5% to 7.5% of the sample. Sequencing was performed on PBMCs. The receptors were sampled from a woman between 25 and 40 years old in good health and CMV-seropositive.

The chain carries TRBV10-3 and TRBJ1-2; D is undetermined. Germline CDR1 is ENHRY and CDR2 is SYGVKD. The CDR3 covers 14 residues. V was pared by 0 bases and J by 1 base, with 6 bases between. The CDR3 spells CAISESRSNYGYTF. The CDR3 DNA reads TGTGCCATCAGTGAGTCTAGAAGTAACTATGGCTACACCTTC.

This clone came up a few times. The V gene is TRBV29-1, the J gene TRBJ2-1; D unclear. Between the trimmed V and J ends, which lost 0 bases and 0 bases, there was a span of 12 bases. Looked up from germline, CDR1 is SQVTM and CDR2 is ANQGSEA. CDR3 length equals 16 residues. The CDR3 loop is CSVEDGSASSYNEQFF. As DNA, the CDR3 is TGCAGCGTTGAAGATGGAAGCGCGAGCTCCTACAATGAGCAGTTCTTC.

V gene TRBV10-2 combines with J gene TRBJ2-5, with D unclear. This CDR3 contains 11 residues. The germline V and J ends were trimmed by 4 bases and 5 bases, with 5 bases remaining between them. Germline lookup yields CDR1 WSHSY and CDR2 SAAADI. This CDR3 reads CASSGGETQYF. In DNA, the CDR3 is TGCGCCAGCAGTGGCGGTGAGACCCAGTACTTC.

CDR3 DNA: TGTGCCAGCAGCTTAGTTGGGAGCCCTACGGGGCAGTACTTC. Translating gives CASSLVGSPTGQYF. V usage is TRBV7-9 and J usage is TRBJ2-7; perhaps TRBD2 as D (5 bases). This CDR3 region has 14 residues. The germline V gene encodes CDR1 SEHNR and CDR2 FQNEAQ (reference sequence). The V and J ends lost 1 base and 9 bases respectively, with 16 bases between them.

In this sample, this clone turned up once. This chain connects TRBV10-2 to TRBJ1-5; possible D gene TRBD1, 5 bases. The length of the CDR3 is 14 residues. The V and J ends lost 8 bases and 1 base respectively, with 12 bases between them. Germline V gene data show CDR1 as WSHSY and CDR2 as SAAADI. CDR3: CASQTALSNQPQHF. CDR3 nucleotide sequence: TGCGCCAGCCAGACAGCTTTAAGCAATCAGCCCCAGCATTTT.

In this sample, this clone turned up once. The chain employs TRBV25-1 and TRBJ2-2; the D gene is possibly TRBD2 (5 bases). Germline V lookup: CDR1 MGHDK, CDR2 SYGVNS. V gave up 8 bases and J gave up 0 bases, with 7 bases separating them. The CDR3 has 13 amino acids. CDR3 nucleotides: TGTGCCAGCCGGGGTCCGAACACCGGGGAGCTGTTTTTT. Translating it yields CASRGPNTGELFF.

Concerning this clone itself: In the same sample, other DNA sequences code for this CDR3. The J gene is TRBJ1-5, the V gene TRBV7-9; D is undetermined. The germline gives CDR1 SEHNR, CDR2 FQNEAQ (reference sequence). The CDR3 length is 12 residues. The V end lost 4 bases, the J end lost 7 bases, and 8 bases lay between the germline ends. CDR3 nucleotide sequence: TGTGCCAGCAGCTCCCCGGGACAGCCCCAGCATTTT. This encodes CASSSPGQPQHF.

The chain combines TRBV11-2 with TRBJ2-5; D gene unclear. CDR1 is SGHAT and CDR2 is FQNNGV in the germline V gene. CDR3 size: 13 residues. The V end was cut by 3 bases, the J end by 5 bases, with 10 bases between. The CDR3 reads CASSFGARETQYF. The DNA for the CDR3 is TGTGCCAGCAGCTTTGGTGCGCGGGAGACCCAGTACTTC.

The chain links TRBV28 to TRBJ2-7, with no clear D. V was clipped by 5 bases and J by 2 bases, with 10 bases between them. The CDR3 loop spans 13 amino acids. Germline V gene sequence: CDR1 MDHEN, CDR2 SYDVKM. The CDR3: CASSRLLAYEQYF. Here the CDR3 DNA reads TGTGCCAGCAGTCGATTATTAGCCTACGAGCAGTACTTC.

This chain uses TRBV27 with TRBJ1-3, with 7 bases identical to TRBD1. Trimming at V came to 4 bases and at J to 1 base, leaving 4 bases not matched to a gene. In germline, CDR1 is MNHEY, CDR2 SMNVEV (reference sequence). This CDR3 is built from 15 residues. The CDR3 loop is CASSSDRNSGNTIYF. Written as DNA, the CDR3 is TGTGCCAGCAGTTCGGACAGGAATTCTGGAAACACCATATATTTT.

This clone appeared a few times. The CDR3 loop reads CASSQDLAGGFGANVLTF. In DNA, the CDR3 is TGCGCCAGCAGCCAAGATTTAGCGGGGGGATTCGGGGCCAACGTCCTGACTTTC. The chain carries TRBV4-3 and TRBJ2-6, with 10 nucleotides matching TRBD2. CDR1 is LGHNA, CDR2 YSLEER, per germline. V was clipped by 0 bases and J by 4 bases; unmatched bases: 6. The CDR3 covers 18 residues.

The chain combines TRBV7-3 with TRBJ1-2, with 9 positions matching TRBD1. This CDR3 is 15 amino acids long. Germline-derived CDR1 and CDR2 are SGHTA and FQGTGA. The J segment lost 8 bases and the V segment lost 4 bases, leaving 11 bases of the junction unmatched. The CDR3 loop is CASSSGTGIGEGYTF. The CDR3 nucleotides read TGTGCCAGCAGCTCCGGGACAGGGATAGGAGAGGGCTACACCTTC.

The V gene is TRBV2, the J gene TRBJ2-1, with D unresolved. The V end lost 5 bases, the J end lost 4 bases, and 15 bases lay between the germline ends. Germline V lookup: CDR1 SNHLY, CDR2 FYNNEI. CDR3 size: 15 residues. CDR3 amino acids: CASSLEVAPYNEQFF. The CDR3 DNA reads TGTGCCAGCAGTCTAGAAGTAGCCCCGTACAATGAGCAGTTCTTC. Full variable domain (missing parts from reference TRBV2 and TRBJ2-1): EPEVTQTPSHQVTQMGQEVILRCVPISNHLYFYWYRQILGQKVEFLVSFYNNEISEKSEIFDDQFSVERPDGSNFTLKIRSTKLEDSAMYFCASSLEVAPYNEQFFGPGTRLTVL.

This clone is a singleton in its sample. The CDR3 bases are TGCGCCAGCACCCTTAACCCACAGGGGGGATATGGCTACACCTTC. Encoded protein: CASTLNPQGGYGYTF. The chain carries TRBV5-1 and TRBJ1-2; 8 bases map to TRBD1. The germline V gene encodes CDR1 SGHRS and CDR2 YFSETQ. The CDR3 contains 15 residues. After removal of 6 bases from V and 5 bases from J, the junction contained 12 bases not matched to a gene.

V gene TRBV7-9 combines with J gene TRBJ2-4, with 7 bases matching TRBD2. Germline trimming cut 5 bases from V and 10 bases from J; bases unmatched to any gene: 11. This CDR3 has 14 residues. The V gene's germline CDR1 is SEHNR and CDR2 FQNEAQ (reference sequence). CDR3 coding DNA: TGTGCCAGCAGCCCCGGGCCCTGGGGAGGGATTCAGTACTTC. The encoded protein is CASSPGPWGGIQYF.

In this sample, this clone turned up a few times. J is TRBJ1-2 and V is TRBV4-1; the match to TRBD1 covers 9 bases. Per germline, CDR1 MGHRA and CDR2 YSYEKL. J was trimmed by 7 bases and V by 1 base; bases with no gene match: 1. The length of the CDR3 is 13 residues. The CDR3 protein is CASSQGTGVGYTF. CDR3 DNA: TGCGCCAGCAGCCAAGGGACAGGGGTTGGCTACACCTTC.

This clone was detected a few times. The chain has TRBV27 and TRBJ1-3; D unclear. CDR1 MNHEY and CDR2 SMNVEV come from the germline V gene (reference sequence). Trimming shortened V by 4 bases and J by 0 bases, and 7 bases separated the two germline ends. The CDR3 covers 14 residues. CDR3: CASSYGSSGNTIYF. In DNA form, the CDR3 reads TGTGCCAGCAGTTACGGGAGCTCTGGAAACACCATATATTTT.

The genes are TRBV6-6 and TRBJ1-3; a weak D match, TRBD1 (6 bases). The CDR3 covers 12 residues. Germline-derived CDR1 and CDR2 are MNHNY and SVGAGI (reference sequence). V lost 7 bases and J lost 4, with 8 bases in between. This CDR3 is CASTTGGNTIYF. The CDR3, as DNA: TGTGCCAGCACCACAGGGGGAAACACCATATATTTT.